This TCR beta chain was recorded in a study of blood T cell repertoires in COVID-19. About the study: Italy, Spain and the United States were the sources of the convalescent and acute COVID-19 samples.

Trimming at V came to 6 bases and at J to 4 bases, leaving 8 bases not matched to a gene. CDR3 size: 15 residues. Germline V gene data show CDR1 as LNHDA and CDR2 as SQIVND (reference sequence). Repertoires were generated with immunoSEQ multiplex PCR, while TCRdb's copy carries only in-frame clones and drops some. The sample contains some 460,000 clones, roughly 90% of which appear only once. The clonotype was recovered from a woman aged 18-30 years who had recovered from COVID-19. Material: PBMCs or T cells enriched from blood (not recorded which). The chain employs TRBV19 and TRBJ2-1, with 8 bases that match TRBD2. In DNA form, the CDR3 reads TGTGCCAGTAGGACCCTCGGACTAGCTTACAATGAGCAGTTCTTC. This translates into CASRTLGLAYNEQFF.